These 11 T cell receptor beta chains originate from one sample sequenced in a study of identical twins (dated by TCRdb to 2016 to 2018). The protocol used for the library was 5' RACE. TCRdb lists the instrument as Illumina HiSeq 2000. Through fastp at Q25 and MiXCR, TCRdb rebuilt clones from the public reads, retaining in-frame beta chains. All rows with the same CDR3 protein become a single entry with the most common DNA and genes. Present in this sample are hundreds of thousands of distinct CDR3 sequences, approximately 13% of which were seen just once. Under 2% of the sample rests with the top ten. The sample also formed part of further work on yellow fever vaccine responses in identical twins.

Sequences were obtained from PBMCs. The receptors here all came from a woman under 30 in good health.

This clonotype was counted a few times. V is TRBV2 and J is TRBJ2-3; D remains unclear. Germline V gene lookup returns CDR1 SNHLY and CDR2 FYNNEI. V was shortened by 10 bases and J by 4 bases, with 27 bases between the two germline ends. The CDR3 spans 17 residues. The CDR3 spells CATQPWTHVSFPDTQYF. CDR3 nucleotide sequence: TGTGCCACACAGCCATGGACGCATGTTTCTTTTCCAGATACGCAGTATTTT.

This clonotype appeared a few times. The chain combines TRBV25-1 with TRBJ2-1, with D possibly TRBD2 on 5 matching bases. Trimming removed 5 bases at V and 6 bases at J, with 11 bases between. Germline V CDR1 and CDR2: MGHDK, SYGVNS. The CDR3 has 13 residues. CDR3 residues: CASSHGILNEQFF. The DNA of the CDR3 is TGTGCCAGCAGTCACGGGATTCTCAATGAGCAGTTCTTC.

The gene calls are TRBV12-3 or TRBV12-4 and TRBJ2-5; D not resolved. The CDR3 totals 12 residues. The V and J ends lost 7 bases and 5 bases respectively, with 11 bases between them. The chain's CDR3 is CASTTSVETQYF. DNA for the CDR3: TGTGCCAGCACCACGAGCGTTGAGACCCAGTACTTC.

This clonotype was seen a handful of times. The rearrangement links TRBV12-3 or TRBV12-4 to TRBJ2-2; possibly TRBD2 for D (5 bases). V dropped 3 bases and J dropped 6 bases, with 14 bases sitting between them. This CDR3 has 15 amino acids. CDR3 residues: CASSFSGDRSGELFF. CDR3 nucleotide sequence: TGTGCCAGCAGTTTCTCCGGGGATAGATCCGGGGAGCTGTTTTTT.

The chain's CDR3 is CASSLDVPGDTQYF. The CDR3 bases are TGTGCCAGCAGTTTAGACGTGCCTGGGGATACGCAGTATTTT. This chain uses TRBV28 with TRBJ2-3; D is undetermined. V was cut by 2 bases and J by 6 bases, with 12 bases left in between. Germline V gene lookup returns CDR1 MDHEN and CDR2 SYDVKM. The CDR3 consists of 14 residues.

This clonotype was recorded at least ten times. The chain joins TRBV24-1 to TRBJ1-5; D unclear. Trimming stripped 3 bases from V and 2 bases from J, with 7 bases between. This CDR3 is built from 14 residues. Germline lookup yields CDR1 KGHDR and CDR2 SFDVKD. CDR3 in DNA: TGTGCCACCAGTGATGGGGTGGGCAATCAGCCCCAGCATTTT. Its protein is CATSDGVGNQPQHF.

This clonotype was recorded a few times. This chain links TRBV6-1 with TRBJ2-5; D tentatively reads TRBD1 or TRBD2 (5 bases each). Germline CDR1 MNHNS, CDR2 SASEGT. The germline V and J ends were trimmed by 2 bases and 4 bases, with 8 bases remaining between them. This CDR3 contains 13 residues. The CDR3 nucleotides are TGTGCCAGCAGTGAACAGAGGGGAGAGACCCAGTACTTC. Its translation: CASSEQRGETQYF.

The chain recombines TRBV5-5 with TRBJ2-1, with a possible D match to TRBD1 (5 bases). Trimming shortened V by 1 base and J by 6 bases, and 8 bases separated the two germline ends. Germline V CDR1 and CDR2: SGHKS, YYEKEE (reference sequence). This CDR3 has 13 residues. The CDR3: CASSLTTANEQFF. The DNA for the CDR3 is TGTGCCAGCAGCTTGACGACAGCCAATGAGCAGTTCTTC. The variable domain in full, with the rest retrieved from reference TRBV5-5 and TRBJ2-1, is DAGVTQSPTHLIKTRGQQVTLRCSPISGHKSVSWYQQVLGQGPQFIFQYYEKEERGRGNFPDRFSARQFPNYSSELNVNALLLGDSALYLCASSLTTANEQFFGPGTRLTVL.

This clonotype was seen a handful of times. The chain links TRBV11-1 to TRBJ2-2; 10 positions agree with TRBD2. Trimming removed 3 bases from V and 2 bases from J; junction bases left unmatched: 9. The CDR3 has 18 amino acids. In germline, CDR1 is SGHAT, CDR2 FQDESV (reference sequence). The CDR3 region is CASSFPRTSGINTGELFF. CDR3 DNA sequence: TGTGCCAGCAGCTTTCCGAGGACTAGCGGCATTAACACCGGGGAGCTGTTTTTT.

The table lists this clonotype with many counts. The CDR3 protein is CASSLRQGQPKNGYTF. CDR3 coding DNA: TGTGCCAGCAGTTTAAGGCAAGGACAGCCCAAAAATGGCTACACCTTC. The J gene is TRBJ1-2, the V gene TRBV12-3 or TRBV12-4, with D perhaps matching TRBD1 (6 bases). Trimming cost V 2 bases and J 6 bases, with 19 bases left between them. The CDR3 has 16 residues.

This clonotype has only a few counts. The CDR3 coding sequence is TGTGCCAGTAGTAAGATGTTGGGACAGGGCACCGGGGAGCTGTTTTTT. Translation: CASSKMLGQGTGELFF. The chain recombines TRBV19 with TRBJ2-2, with TRBD1 matching over 9 bases. This CDR3 is 16 amino acids long. Germline V CDR1 and CDR2: LNHDA, SQIVND (reference sequence). Trimming removed 4 bases from V and 4 bases from J; junction bases left unmatched: 7.